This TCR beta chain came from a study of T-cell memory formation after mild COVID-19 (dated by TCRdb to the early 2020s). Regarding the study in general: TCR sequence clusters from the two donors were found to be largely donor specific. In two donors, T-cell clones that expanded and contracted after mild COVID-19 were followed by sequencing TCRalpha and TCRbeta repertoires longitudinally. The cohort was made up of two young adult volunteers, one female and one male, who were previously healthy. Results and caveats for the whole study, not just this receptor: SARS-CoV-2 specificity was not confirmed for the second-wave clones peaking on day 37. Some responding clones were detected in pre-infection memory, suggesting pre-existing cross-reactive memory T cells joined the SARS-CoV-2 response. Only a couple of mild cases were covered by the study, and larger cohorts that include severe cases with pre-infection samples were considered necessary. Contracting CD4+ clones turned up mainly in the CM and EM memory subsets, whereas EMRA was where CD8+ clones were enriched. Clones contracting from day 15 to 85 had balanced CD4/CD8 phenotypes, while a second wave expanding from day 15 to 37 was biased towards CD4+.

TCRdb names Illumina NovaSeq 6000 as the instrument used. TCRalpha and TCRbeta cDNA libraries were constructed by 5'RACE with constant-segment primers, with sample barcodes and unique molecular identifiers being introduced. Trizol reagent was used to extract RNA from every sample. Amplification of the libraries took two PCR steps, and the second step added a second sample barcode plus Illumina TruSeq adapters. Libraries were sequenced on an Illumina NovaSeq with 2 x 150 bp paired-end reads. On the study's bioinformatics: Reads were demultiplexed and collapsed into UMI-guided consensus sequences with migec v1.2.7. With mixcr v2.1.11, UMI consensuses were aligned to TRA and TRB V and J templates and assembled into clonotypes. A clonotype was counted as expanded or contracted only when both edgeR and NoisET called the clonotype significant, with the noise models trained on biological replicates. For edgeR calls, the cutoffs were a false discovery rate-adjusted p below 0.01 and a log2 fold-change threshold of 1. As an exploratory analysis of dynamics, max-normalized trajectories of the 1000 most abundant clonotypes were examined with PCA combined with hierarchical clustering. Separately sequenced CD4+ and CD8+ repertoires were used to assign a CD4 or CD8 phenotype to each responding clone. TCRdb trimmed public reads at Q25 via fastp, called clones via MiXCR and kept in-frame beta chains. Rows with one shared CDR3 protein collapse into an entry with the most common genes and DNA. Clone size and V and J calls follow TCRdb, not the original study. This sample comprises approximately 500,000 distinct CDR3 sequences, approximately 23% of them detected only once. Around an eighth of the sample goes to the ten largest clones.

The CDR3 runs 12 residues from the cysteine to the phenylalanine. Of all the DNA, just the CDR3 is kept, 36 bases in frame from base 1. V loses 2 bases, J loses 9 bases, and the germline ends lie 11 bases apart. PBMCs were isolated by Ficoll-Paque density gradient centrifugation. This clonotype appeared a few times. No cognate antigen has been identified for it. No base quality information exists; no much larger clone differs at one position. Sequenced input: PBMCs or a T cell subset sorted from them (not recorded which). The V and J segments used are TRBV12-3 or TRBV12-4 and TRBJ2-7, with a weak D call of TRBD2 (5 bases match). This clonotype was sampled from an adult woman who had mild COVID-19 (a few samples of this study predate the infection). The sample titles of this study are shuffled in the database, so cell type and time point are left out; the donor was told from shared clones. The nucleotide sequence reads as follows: TGTGCCAGCAGTTTAAACCCCCGGGGGCAGTACTTC. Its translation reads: CASSLNPRGQYF.